This T cell receptor beta chain was recorded in a study of blood T cell repertoires in COVID-19. Background on the study: T cells, B-cell-depleted T cells, or PBMCs supplied cDNA or gDNA.

The CDR3 extends over 13 amino acids. CDR1 and CDR2 from the germline V gene are LNHDA and SQIVND (reference sequence). V was cut by 5 bases and J by 7 bases, with 15 bases left in between. Profiling relied on immunoSEQ multiplex PCR, and the TCRdb table lists in-frame clones only, not all of them. The sample yields nearly 40,000 clones, approximately 88% seen once. The sequence was collected from a man aged 50-59 years with active or convalescent COVID-19. Sample: peripheral blood. This chain connects TRBV19 to TRBJ2-7; perhaps TRBD2 as D (5 bases). DNA for the CDR3: TGTGCCAGTAGTCTCCGGGCCCCGGGGGAGCAGTACTTC. This codes for CASSLRAPGEQYF.